The rows below give T cell receptor beta chains drawn from one sample of a study of blood T cells in healthy people across ages. TCRdb analysed the 5' RACE reads with MiXCR anew, one entry per CDR3 protein. The table lists hundreds of thousands of distinct CDR3 sequences, approximately 30% of them singletons. Sample: blood. Source of these receptors: a woman of 80 years or more in good health. The CDR3 runs from the conserved cysteine through the conserved F or W. A D gene is named only where the DNA matches it firmly. Where a row states a size, it is once, few, many or the class of an expanded clone; other rows omit it.

j_gene | abundance | d_gene | v_gene | CDR3nt | CDR3aa
TRBJ2-3 | NA | NA | TRBV7-6 | TGTGCCAGCAGCTCGGGACTCCCGAATCACGATACGCAGTATTTT | CASSSGLPNHDTQYF
TRBJ1-2 | many | NA | TRBV5-5 | TGTGCCAGCAGCCCCGGAGGGGCGGAAGGCTACACCTTC | CASSPGGAEGYTF
TRBJ1-5 | NA | NA | TRBV6-1 | TGTGCCAGCAGTTCGTACGGGGTTGCCACTCAGCCCCAGCATTTT | CASSSYGVATQPQHF
TRBJ2-1 | NA | NA | TRBV19 | TGTGCCAGTAAAGGGGACAACAGGTATACCTACAATGAGCAGTTCTTC | CASKGDNRYTYNEQFF
TRBJ2-5 | NA | NA | TRBV29-1 | TGCAGCGCGGGTCTGGTCAGTCAAGAGACCCAGTACTTC | CSAGLVSQETQYF
TRBJ2-7 | many | TRBD2 | TRBV4-1 | TGCGCCAGCAGCCTCGGACTAGCGGGGTACCTTTACGAGCAGTACTTC | CASSLGLAGYLYEQYF
TRBJ1-6 | many | TRBD1 | TRBV10-3 | TGTGCCATGAAATCCGACAGGGGGTCTAATTCACCCCTCCACTTT | CAMKSDRGSNSPLHF
TRBJ2-7 | many | NA | TRBV5-1 | TGCGCCAGCAGCTTGGTAGCGGCGAACTACGAGCAGTACTTC | CASSLVAANYEQYF
TRBJ2-3 | many | TRBD2 | TRBV11-2 | TGTGCCAGCAGCTTGAGCGGGGACCGCGATACGCAGTATTTT | CASSLSGDRDTQYF
TRBJ2-1 | many | NA | TRBV5-6 | TGTGCCAGCAGCTCGAAGTCGGCCAATGAGCAGTTCTTC | CASSSKSANEQFF
TRBJ2-7 | many | NA | TRBV7-8 | TGTGCCAGCAGGGCTTCGTCAGGGACTTACGAGCAGTACTTC | CASRASSGTYEQYF
TRBJ1-4 | few | NA | TRBV20-1 | TGCGCCCGACGGGGGAATGAAAAACTGTTTTTT | CARRGNEKLFF
TRBJ1-2 | NA | TRBD1 | TRBV3-1 | TGTGCCAGCAGCCAAAAACCTCAGGGGGGATGTGGCTACACCTTC | CASSQKPQGGCGYTF
TRBJ2-7 | NA | TRBD1 | TRBV7-2 | TGTGCCAGCAGCTTAGTACAGGGGGACTACGAGCAGTACTTC | CASSLVQGDYEQYF
TRBJ2-7 | many | NA | TRBV10-3 | TGTGCCACGTCCGGGACACTCTACGAGCAGTACTTC | CATSGTLYEQYF
TRBJ1-4 | many | TRBD1 | TRBV7-9 | TGTGCCAGCAGCTGGGACAGGGGGAGTGAAAAACTGTTTTTT | CASSWDRGSEKLFF
TRBJ2-5 | many | TRBD2 | TRBV4-2 | TGTGCCAGCAGCCCTAGCGGGGGCCGGGAAGAGACCCAGTACTTC | CASSPSGGREETQYF
TRBJ2-7 | NA | NA | TRBV7-9 | TGTGCCAGCAGCTTAGAAACTGGACAGAATGAGCAGTACTTC | CASSLETGQNEQYF
TRBJ2-7 | NA | NA | TRBV27 | TGTGCCAGCAGGGGGCAAGCAGGGAAGTACGAGCAGTACTTC | CASRGQAGKYEQYF
TRBJ2-2 | few | NA | TRBV12-3/TRBV12-4 | TGTGCCTCGCGTGGCGGGGCGGGGACCGGGGAGCTGTTTTTT | CASRGGAGTGELFF
TRBJ1-1 | few | NA | TRBV18 | TGTGCCAGCTCACCAAGCGCAGGGGCTCGGGTAGACACTGAAGCTTTCTTT | CASSPSAGARVDTEAFF
TRBJ2-5 | many | NA | TRBV5-1 | TGCGCCAGCAGCTGGCGTTATCAAGAGACCCAGTACTTC | CASSWRYQETQYF
TRBJ1-2 | once | TRBD1 | TRBV10-3 | TGTACCACTACAGGGGGAAATGACTATGGCTACACCTTC | CTTTGGNDYGYTF
TRBJ2-7 | NA | TRBD2 | TRBV5-1 | TGCGCCAGCAGCTTGGAGTGGGGGGGTTACGAGCAGTACTTC | CASSLEWGGYEQYF
TRBJ2-1 | many | NA | TRBV20-1 | TGCAGTGCTAGGAGGAATGAGCAGTTCTTC | CSARRNEQFF
TRBJ1-2 | NA | NA | TRBV29-1 | TGCAGCGTTACTGGACACAGCAATTATGGCTACACCTTC | CSVTGHSNYGYTF
TRBJ2-7 | NA | TRBD2 | TRBV6-9 | TGTGCCAGCAGTTATTCAAGCGGGGGCGTCAGCTACGAGCAGTACTTC | CASSYSSGGVSYEQYF
TRBJ1-6 | once | TRBD1 | TRBV9 | TGTGCCAGCAGCGTAGCGACAGGGCAAAATTCACCCCTCCACTTT | CASSVATGQNSPLHF
TRBJ1-6 | many | NA | TRBV4-3 | TGCGCCAGCAGCCAAGAGGGGGGACGGAATTCACCCCTCCACTTT | CASSQEGGRNSPLHF
TRBJ2-7 | NA | NA | TRBV2 | TGTGCCAGCAGTGGCTATTCACTCTCCTACGAGCAGTACTTC | CASSGYSLSYEQYF
TRBJ2-5 | NA | TRBD2 | TRBV20-1 | TGCAGTGCCACGACTAGCGCGGTAGTTAATGAGCAGTACTTC | CSATTSAVVNEQYF
TRBJ1-1 | many | NA | TRBV6-2/TRBV6-3 | TGTGCCAGCAGCCGTTACGCTGAAGCTTTCTTT | CASSRYAEAFF
TRBJ1-2 | NA | NA | TRBV7-9 | TGTGCCGACTGCCGCTTCTATGGCTACACCTTC | CADCRFYGYTF
TRBJ1-3 | few | TRBD1 | TRBV7-2 | TGTGCCAGCAGCTCAGGACAGGGCGAAGGAAACACCATATATTTT | CASSSGQGEGNTIYF
TRBJ1-5 | many | NA | TRBV20-1 | TGCAGTGCTGTTTCTGGGGCTGGGGGATTTAGCAATCAGCCCCAGCATTTT | CSAVSGAGGFSNQPQHF
TRBJ1-6 | few | NA | TRBV7-3 | TGTGCCAGCAGCTCGGAAGGCACTTATAATTCACCCCTCCACTTT | CASSSEGTYNSPLHF
TRBJ1-5 | NA | NA | TRBV20-1 | TGCAGTGCTGTCATTGGGGGATTTAGCAATCAGCCCCAGCATTTT | CSAVIGGFSNQPQHF
TRBJ2-3 | few | TRBD1 | TRBV3-1 | TGTGCCAGCAGCCCCCTTTCCCGAGGGACAGATGCGCAGTATTTT | CASSPLSRGTDAQYF
TRBJ2-1 | NA | TRBD1 | TRBV20-1 | TGCAGTGCTAGTTTGTCCTCGACAGGGATGAATGAGCAGTTCTTC | CSASLSSTGMNEQFF
TRBJ1-1 | once | TRBD1 | TRBV20-1 | TGCAGTGCTTGGGAGGGGGCGGGCACTGAAGCTTTCTTT | CSAWEGAGTEAFF
TRBJ2-7 | NA | TRBD2 | TRBV28 | TGTGCCAGCAAACTAGCGGGACAGTACGAGCAGTACTTC | CASKLAGQYEQYF
TRBJ2-1 | NA | NA | TRBV5-1 | TGCGCCCGCAGCCCCCGGGGGAGCTCCTACAATGAGCAGTTCTTC | CARSPRGSSYNEQFF
TRBJ2-1 | many | NA | TRBV14 | TGTGCCAGCAGCCACCCGGAGGATACTCTCTCCTACAATGAGCAGTTCTTC | CASSHPEDTLSYNEQFF
TRBJ1-5 | NA | NA | TRBV18 | TGTGCCAGCTCACCTACAGGTTCCCATATCAATCAGCCCCAGCATTTT | CASSPTGSHINQPQHF
TRBJ1-1 | NA | NA | TRBV12-3/TRBV12-4 | TGTGCCAGCAGCCCGAGTCCGTTGAACACTGAAGCTTTCTTT | CASSPSPLNTEAFF
TRBJ2-7 | few | NA | TRBV5-5 | TGTGCCAGCAGCTCCCGTGGGACTTCCTACGAGCAGTACTTC | CASSSRGTSYEQYF
TRBJ1-1 | NA | NA | TRBV5-1 | TGCGCCAGCAGCTTGTTCCGGGGACGAGGGACTGAAGCTTTCTTT | CASSLFRGRGTEAFF
TRBJ2-5 | many | NA | TRBV6-2/TRBV6-3 | TGTGCCAGCAGTTACAGGGGGAGACGAGAGACCCAGTACTTC | CASSYRGRRETQYF
TRBJ1-5 | many | TRBD1 | TRBV6-6 | TGTGCCAGCAGTTATACAGGGGGCTATAGCAATCAGCCCCAGCATTTT | CASSYTGGYSNQPQHF
TRBJ2-3 | NA | NA | TRBV12-3/TRBV12-4 | TGTGCCAGCAGTTTAGGTGCCAGGGCAGATACGGAATATTTT | CASSLGARADTEYF
TRBJ1-2 | many | NA | TRBV6-1 | TGTGCCAGCAGTGACGGACACCAGTATGGCTACACCTTC | CASSDGHQYGYTF
TRBJ1-2 | many | TRBD1 | TRBV7-2 | TGTGCCAGCAGCTCCGCGACAGGGGTTCGCTATGGCTACACCTTC | CASSSATGVRYGYTF
TRBJ1-5 | NA | TRBD1 | TRBV6-6 | TGTGCCAGCAGATCTTACAGGGGCTACGACAATCAGCCCCAGCATTTT | CASRSYRGYDNQPQHF
TRBJ1-1 | many | NA | TRBV7-2 | TGTGCCAGCAGCTTACGACAGAACACTGAAGCTTTCTTT | CASSLRQNTEAFF
TRBJ2-1 | many | TRBD2 | TRBV6-1 | TGTGCCAGCAGTGAAGTTAGCGGGGGGGCCAGGAGTGAGCAGTTCTTC | CASSEVSGGARSEQFF